Reported below is one T cell receptor (beta chain). Other nucleotide sequences from this sample produce the same CDR3. The source of the sample is a study of blood T cell repertoires in COVID-19. Clinical history as reported by participants underpinned cohort assignment. Germline V lookup: CDR1 KGHSH, CDR2 LQKENI. CDR3 length equals 13 residues. The V and J ends lost 3 bases and 1 base respectively, with 6 bases between them. Clones were sequenced by immunoSEQ multiplex PCR, and TCRdb holds only the in-frame ones, with some missing. The sample includes about 190,000 clones, approximately 84% of them seen just once.

The sample taken for sequencing was PBMCs or T cells enriched from blood (not recorded which). This clonotype was obtained from a woman in her 30s who had recovered from COVID-19. The chain joins TRBV18 to TRBJ1-1; D is uncertain. CDR3 sequence reads: CASSPNKNTEAFF. As DNA, the CDR3 is TGTGCCAGCTCACCGAACAAGAACACTGAAGCTTTCTTT. The entire variable domain, with the rest obtained from reference TRBV18 and TRBJ1-1, is as follows: NAGVMQNPRHLVRRRGQEARLRCSPMKGHSHVYWYRQLPEEGLKFMVYLQKENIIDESGMPKERFSAEFPKEGPSILRIQQVVRGDSAAYFCASSPNKNTEAFFGQGTRLTVV.